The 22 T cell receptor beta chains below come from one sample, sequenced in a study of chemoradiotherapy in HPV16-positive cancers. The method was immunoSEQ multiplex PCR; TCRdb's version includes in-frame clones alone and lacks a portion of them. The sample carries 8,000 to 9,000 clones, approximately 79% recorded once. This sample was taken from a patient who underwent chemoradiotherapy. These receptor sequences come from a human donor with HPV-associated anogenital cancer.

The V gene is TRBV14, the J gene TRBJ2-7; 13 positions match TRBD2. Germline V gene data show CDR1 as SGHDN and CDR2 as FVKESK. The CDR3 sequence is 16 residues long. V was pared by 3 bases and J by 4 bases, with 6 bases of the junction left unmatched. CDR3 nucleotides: TGTGCCAGCAGCCACGTTGGGACTAGCGGGATTTACGAGCAGTACTTC. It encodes CASSHVGTSGIYEQYF.

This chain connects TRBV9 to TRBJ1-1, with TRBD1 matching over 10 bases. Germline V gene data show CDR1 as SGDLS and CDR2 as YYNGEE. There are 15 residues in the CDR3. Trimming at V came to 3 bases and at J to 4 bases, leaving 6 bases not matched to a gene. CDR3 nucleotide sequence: TGTGCCAGCAGCGCGACAGGGGGCTACGGCACTGAAGCTTTCTTT. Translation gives CASSATGGYGTEAFF.

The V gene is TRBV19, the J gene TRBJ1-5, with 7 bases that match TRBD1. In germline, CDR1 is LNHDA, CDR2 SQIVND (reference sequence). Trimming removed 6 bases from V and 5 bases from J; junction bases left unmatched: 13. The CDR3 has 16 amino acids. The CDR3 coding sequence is TGTGCCAGTAGCAGCCCCGGACAGGCTCGTTATCAGCCCCAGCATTTT. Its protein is CASSSPGQARYQPQHF.

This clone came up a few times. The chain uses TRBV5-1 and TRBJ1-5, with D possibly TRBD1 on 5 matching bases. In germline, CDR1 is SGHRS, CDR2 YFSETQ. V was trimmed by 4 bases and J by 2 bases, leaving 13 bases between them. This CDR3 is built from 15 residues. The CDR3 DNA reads TGCGCCAGCAGCCCAGGGAGAGATGGCAATCAGCCCCAGCATTTT. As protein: CASSPGRDGNQPQHF.

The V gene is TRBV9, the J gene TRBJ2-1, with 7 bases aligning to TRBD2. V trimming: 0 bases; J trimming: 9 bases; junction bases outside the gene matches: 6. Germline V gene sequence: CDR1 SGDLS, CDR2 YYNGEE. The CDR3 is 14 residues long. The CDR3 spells CASSVELGGGEQFF. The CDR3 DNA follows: TGTGCCAGCAGCGTAGAATTGGGCGGGGGTGAGCAGTTCTTC.

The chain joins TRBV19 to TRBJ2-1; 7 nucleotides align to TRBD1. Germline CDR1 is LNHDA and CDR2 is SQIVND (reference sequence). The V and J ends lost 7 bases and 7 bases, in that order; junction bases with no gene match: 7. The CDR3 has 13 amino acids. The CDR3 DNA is TGTGCCAGTATGTCACAGGGGTGGAATGAGCAGTTCTTC. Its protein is CASMSQGWNEQFF.

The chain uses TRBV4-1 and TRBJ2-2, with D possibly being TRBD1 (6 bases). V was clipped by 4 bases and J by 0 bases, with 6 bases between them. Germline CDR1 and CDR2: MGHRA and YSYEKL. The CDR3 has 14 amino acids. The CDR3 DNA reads TGCGCCAGCAGCCGGGACACGAACACCGGGGAGCTGTTTTTT. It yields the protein CASSRDTNTGELFF.

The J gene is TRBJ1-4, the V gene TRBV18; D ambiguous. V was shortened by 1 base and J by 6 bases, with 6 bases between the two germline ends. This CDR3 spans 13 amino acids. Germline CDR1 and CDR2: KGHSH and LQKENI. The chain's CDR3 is CASSPLRDEKLFF. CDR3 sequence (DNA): TGTGCCAGCTCACCACTAAGGGATGAAAAACTGTTTTTT.

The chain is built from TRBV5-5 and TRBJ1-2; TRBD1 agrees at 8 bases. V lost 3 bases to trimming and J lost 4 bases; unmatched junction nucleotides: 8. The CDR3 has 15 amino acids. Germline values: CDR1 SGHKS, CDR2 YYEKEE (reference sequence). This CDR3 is CASSYGPDRAYGYTF. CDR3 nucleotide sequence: TGTGCCAGCAGCTACGGACCGGACAGGGCCTATGGCTACACCTTC.

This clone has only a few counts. The CDR3 sequence: CASSETGDTQYF. In DNA form, the CDR3 reads TGTGCCAGCAGTGAAACTGGGGATACGCAGTATTTT. The chain recombines TRBV6-1 with TRBJ2-3; no reliable D call. V lost 2 bases, J lost 6 bases, and 6 bases lay in between. The CDR3 has 12 residues. In germline, CDR1 is MNHNS, CDR2 SASEGT.

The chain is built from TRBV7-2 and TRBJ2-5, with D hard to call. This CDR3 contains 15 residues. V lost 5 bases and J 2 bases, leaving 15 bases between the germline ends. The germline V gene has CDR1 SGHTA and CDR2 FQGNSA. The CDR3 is CASSPGGSLQETQYF. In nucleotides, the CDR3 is TGTGCCAGCAGCCCGGGCGGCAGCCTTCAAGAGACCCAGTACTTC.

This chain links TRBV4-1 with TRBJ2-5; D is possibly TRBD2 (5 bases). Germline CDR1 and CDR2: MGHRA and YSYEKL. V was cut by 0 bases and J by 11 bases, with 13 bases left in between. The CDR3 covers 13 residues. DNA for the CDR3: TGCGCCAGCAGCCAAGATCAAGGGTGGGAGCAGTACTTC. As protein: CASSQDQGWEQYF.

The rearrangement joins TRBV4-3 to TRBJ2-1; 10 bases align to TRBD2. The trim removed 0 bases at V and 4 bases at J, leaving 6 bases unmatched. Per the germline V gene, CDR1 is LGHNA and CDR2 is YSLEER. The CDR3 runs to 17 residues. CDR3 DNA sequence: TGCGCCAGCAGCCAAGATACAGCGGGAGGGCCTTACAATGAGCAGTTCTTC. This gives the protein CASSQDTAGGPYNEQFF.

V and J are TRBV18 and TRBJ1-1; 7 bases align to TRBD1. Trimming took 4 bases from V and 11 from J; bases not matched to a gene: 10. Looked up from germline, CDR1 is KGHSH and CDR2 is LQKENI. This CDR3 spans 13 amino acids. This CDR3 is CASSLNRGQGAFF. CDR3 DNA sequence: TGTGCCAGCTCACTTAACAGGGGCCAGGGGGCTTTCTTT.

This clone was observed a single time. The CDR3: CASSLRGTDYGYTF. In DNA, the CDR3 is TGTGCCAGCAGTTTAAGGGGCACTGACTATGGCTACACCTTC. The rearrangement uses TRBV27 and TRBJ1-2, with a tentative D call TRBD1 (5 bases). The germline gives CDR1 MNHEY, CDR2 SMNVEV (reference sequence). V was clipped by 2 bases and J by 3 bases, with 10 bases between them. This CDR3 region has 14 residues.

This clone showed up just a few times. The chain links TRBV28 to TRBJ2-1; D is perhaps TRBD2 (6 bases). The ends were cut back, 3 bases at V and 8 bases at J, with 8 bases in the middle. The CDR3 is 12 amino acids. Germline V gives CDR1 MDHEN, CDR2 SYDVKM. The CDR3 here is CASSFGGDEQFF. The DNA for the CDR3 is TGTGCCAGCAGTTTTGGAGGGGATGAGCAGTTCTTC.

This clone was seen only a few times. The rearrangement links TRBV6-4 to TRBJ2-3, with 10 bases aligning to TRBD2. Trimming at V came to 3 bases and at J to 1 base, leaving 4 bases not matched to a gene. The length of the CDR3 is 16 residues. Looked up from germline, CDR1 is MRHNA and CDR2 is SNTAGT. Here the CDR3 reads CASSEGAGGGTDTQYF. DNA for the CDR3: TGTGCCAGCAGTGAAGGAGCGGGAGGGGGCACAGATACGCAGTATTTT.

The CDR3 region is CATSRGGESTDTQYF. CDR3 coding DNA: TGTGCCACCAGCAGAGGCGGCGAGAGCACAGATACGCAGTATTTT. The rearrangement uses TRBV15 and TRBJ2-3; D not certain. The CDR3 contains 15 residues. CDR1 and CDR2 (germline): LNHNV, YYDKDF (reference sequence). Trimming shortened V by 1 base and J by 0 bases, and 8 bases separated the two germline ends.

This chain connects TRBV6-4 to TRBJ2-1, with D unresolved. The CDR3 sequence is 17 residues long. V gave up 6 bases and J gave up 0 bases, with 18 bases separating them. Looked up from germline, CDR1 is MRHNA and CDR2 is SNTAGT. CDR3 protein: CASRRPRRRSSYNEQFF. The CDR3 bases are TGTGCCAGCAGGCGCCCCCGACGACGGAGCTCCTACAATGAGCAGTTCTTC.

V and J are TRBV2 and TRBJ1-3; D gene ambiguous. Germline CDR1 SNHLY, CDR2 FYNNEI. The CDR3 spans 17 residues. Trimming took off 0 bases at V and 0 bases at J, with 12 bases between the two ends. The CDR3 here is CASSEAGVESSGNTIYF. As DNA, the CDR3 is TGTGCCAGCAGTGAAGCCGGTGTCGAAAGCTCTGGAAACACCATATATTTT.

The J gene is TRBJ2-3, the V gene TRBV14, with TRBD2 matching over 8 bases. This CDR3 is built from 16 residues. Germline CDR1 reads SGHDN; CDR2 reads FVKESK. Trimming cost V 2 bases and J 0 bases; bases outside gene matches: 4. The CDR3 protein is CASSQLSSGSTDTQYF. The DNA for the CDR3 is TGTGCCAGCAGCCAACTTTCTAGCGGGAGCACAGATACGCAGTATTTT.

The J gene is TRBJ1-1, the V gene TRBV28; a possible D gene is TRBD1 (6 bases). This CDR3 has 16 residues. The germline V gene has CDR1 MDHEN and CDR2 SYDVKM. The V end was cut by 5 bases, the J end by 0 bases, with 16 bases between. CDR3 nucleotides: TGTGCCAGCAGTCCTCCCGACAGGCCTCTGAACACTGAAGCTTTCTTT. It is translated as CASSPPDRPLNTEAFF.